The subject of this entry is one T cell receptor beta chain. Its antigen is undetermined. This entry is derived from a study of graft-versus-host responses after intestinal transplantation. The overall study: Among the recipients, all got anti-thymocyte globulin induction and then tacrolimus and steroids for approximately 3 years. Study findings and constraints: GvH clones surfaced in recipient marrow, some emerging earlier in ileum or blood. The presence of high graft-versus-host to host-versus-graft clonal ratios in allografts characterized patients with graft-donor T cell macrochimerism.

The repertoire was sequenced with immunoSEQ multiplex PCR; TCRdb's copy has only in-frame clones and lacks some. Seen here are approximately 85,000 clones, about 91% observed once, and the top ten hold about 8%. CDR3 length: 16 amino acids. The germline V gene has CDR1 SGHNT and CDR2 YENEEA. V dropped 5 bases and J dropped 4; count of bases not matched to a gene: 6. The rearrangement uses TRBV11-3 and TRBJ2-2; TRBD2 aligns across 11 bases. This specimen consisted of unstimulated CD8+ T cells sorted from spleen or lymph node cells, obtained before transplant. The clonotype comes from a human donor who was the organ donor for an intestinal transplant. CDR3 sequence reads: CASSPLAGDGTGELFF. The CDR3, as DNA: TGTGCCAGCAGCCCACTAGCGGGAGACGGCACCGGGGAGCTGTTTTTT.